This paragraph reports one T cell receptor (beta chain). This clone was seen a few times. The antigen it recognizes is unknown. No base quality values were provided; no much bigger clone lies one nucleotide off. In Seattle, one collaborating source enrolled patients while the infection was active and tracked those patients longitudinally over the course of disease. Each collaborating institution followed its own protocols to collect whole blood in K2EDTA tubes. For TCRbeta analysis, collaborator samples were shipped as frozen whole blood, as isolated PBMCs, or as DNA extracted from either sample type. This sample stems from a study of blood T cell repertoires in COVID-19 (dated by TCRdb to 2020 to 2022). Looking at the study overall: Collaborator samples came from the United States, Italy and Spain and covered acute and convalescent phases of COVID-19. The material from the prospective study consisted of cDNA or gDNA derived from T cells, B-cell-depleted T cells, or PBMCs. Deeply sampled blood TCRbeta repertoires from subjects exposed to, actively infected with, or recovered from COVID-19 were included in the dataset. The repertoires were made available in a free public database intended to serve as a resource for research on the immune response to SARS-CoV-2. The samples were drawn from the first 160 participants of the ongoing ImmuneRACE study and from 950 to 1,500 subjects provided by 6 global collaborators. The sample metadata nearly always contained a de-identified subject ID, COVID-19 status, age in years and sex. HLA class I and class II types, where available, came from metadata supplied by the sample provider rather than from assay-based typing. General study outcomes and caveats: How much clinical and demographic metadata was included differed by source and by participant, and the metadata was provided uncurated.

TCRbeta CDR3 regions were amplified from genomic DNA using the immunoSEQ Assay, a bias-controlled multiplex PCR. On the authors' methods: The number of nucleated cells in each sample was estimated from the amplification of reference gene primers within the assay. To quantify the absolute abundance of each unique TCRbeta CDR3 rearrangement, sequence reads were collapsed and filtered. For each sample, productive Simpson clonality was calculated by taking the square root of Simpson's diversity index across productive rearrangements. TCRdb provides this immuneACCESS table in a form limited to in-frame rearrangements. Some clones are lacking; in checked studies, under half of them reflect an unresolved V gene, and why the rest are absent is not known. That table furnishes V, J and clone size, whereas the DNA furnished D and trimming. In this sample the table shows tens of thousands of clones, roughly four fifths of which occur a single time. The ten most abundant clones make up 25% to 35% of the sample.

Between the V and J ends, shortened by 3 bases and 0 bases respectively, the junction contains 13 bases. Taken from the germline V gene, the CDR1 and CDR2 loops are SGDLS and YYNGEE. The CDR3 runs 16 residues from the cysteine to the phenylalanine. CDR3 DNA only is kept here, 48 bases in frame from base 1. Material for sequencing was peripheral blood. This TCR was sampled from a man between 60 and 75 years old with COVID-19, enrolled during active disease. Here the chain combines TRBV9 and TRBJ1-3; the D region possibly corresponds to TRBD1 (5 bases align). CDR3 region: CASSGKQASSGNTIYF. The DNA sequence is given as TGTGCCAGCAGCGGGAAACAGGCAAGCTCTGGAAACACCATATATTTT.